The 32 T cell receptor beta chains below all came from one sample that was sequenced in a study of cytomegalovirus exposure and HLA in healthy donors. The study ran its PCR with 60 Vbeta and 13 Jbeta primers. This table comes from immunoSEQ multiplex PCR, and its TCRdb copy is limited to in-frame clones, with some not included. Among over 150,000 clones, approximately 73% were seen once, and the ten largest hold approximately 1.5%. Sequences were obtained from PBMCs. The source is a man aged 50-60 years in good health and CMV-seronegative.

V usage is TRBV5-4 and J usage is TRBJ2-1; TRBD2 matches at 11 bases. This CDR3 has 16 amino acids. With V trimmed by 4 bases and J by 7 bases, 10 bases remained unmatched. Germline V lookup: CDR1 SGHNT, CDR2 YYREEE (reference sequence). The CDR3 region is CASSANSGGARNEQFF. The CDR3, as DNA: TGTGCCAGCAGCGCGAATAGCGGGGGGGCCCGGAATGAGCAGTTCTTC.

This clone was seen just once. V usage is TRBV28 and J usage is TRBJ2-1; 7 bases line up with TRBD1. The CDR3 is 13 residues long. The germline V gene has CDR1 MDHEN and CDR2 SYDVKM. Trimming cost V 2 bases and J 9 bases; bases outside gene matches: 4. The CDR3 bases are TGTGCCAGCAGTTTACCCGACAGGGTTGAGCAGTTCTTC. Protein product: CASSLPDRVEQFF. Supplemented by reference TRBV28 and TRBJ2-1, the full variable domain reads DVKVTQSSRYLVKRTGEKVFLECVQDMDHENMFWYRQDPGLGLRLIYFSYDVKMKEKGDIPEGYSVSREKKERFSLILESASTNQTSMYLCASSLPDRVEQFFGPGTRLTVL.

This clone was seen only a few times. CDR3 region: CASSYSGGPGQPQHF. CDR3 in DNA: TGTGCCAGCAGTTACTCTGGAGGGCCGGGACAGCCCCAGCATTTT. The chain is built from TRBV6-5 and TRBJ1-5; D remains ambiguous. The CDR3 totals 15 residues. Germline values: CDR1 MNHEY, CDR2 SVGAGI. V shed 0 bases and J shed 7 bases, with 13 bases lying between them.

Only a few counts were recorded for this clone. The rearrangement links TRBV7-5 to TRBJ1-5; no check of the table's D call, TRBD1, against the DNA was made. TRBV7-5 is noted as a pseudogene. The CDR3 has 15 residues. As DNA, the CDR3 is TGTGCCAGAAGCCCACAGGGGTTAAAGAAGCAGCCCCAGCATTTT. It codes for CARSPQGLKKQPQHF.

The count of this clone is one. This rearrangement joins TRBV27 to TRBJ1-1, with D uncertain. The CDR3 covers 13 residues. Germline V CDR1 and CDR2: MNHEY, SMNVEV (reference sequence). V was shortened by 5 bases and J by 4 bases, with 11 bases between the two germline ends. CDR3 bases: TGTGCCAGCAGTCCTTCGGTATCCACTGAAGCTTTCTTT. Amino acids: CASSPSVSTEAFF.

A few counts support this clone. The chain links TRBV5-1 to TRBJ1-1, with 8 bases lining up with TRBD1. In germline, CDR1 is SGHRS, CDR2 YFSETQ. This CDR3 is built from 16 residues. V shed 0 bases and J 0 bases; nucleotides not matched to a gene: 4. The CDR3 bases are TGCGCCAGCAGCTTGGGACAGGGGTTCATGAACACTGAAGCTTTCTTT. Residues: CASSLGQGFMNTEAFF.

The V gene is TRBV19, the J gene TRBJ2-7; 7 bases align to TRBD1. The V and J ends lost 4 bases and 0 bases, in that order; junction bases with no gene match: 3. The CDR3 has 14 residues. Germline assignment: CDR1 LNHDA and CDR2 SQIVND (reference sequence). The CDR3 DNA reads as TGTGCCAGTAGTAACCGGGACAGCTCCTACGAGCAGTACTTC. It encodes CASSNRDSSYEQYF.

The V gene is TRBV19, the J gene TRBJ1-2; D is perhaps TRBD1 (6 bases). The CDR3 covers 13 residues. The germline gives CDR1 LNHDA, CDR2 SQIVND (reference sequence). Trimming stripped 0 bases from V and 5 bases from J, with 7 bases between. The CDR3, as DNA: TGTGCCAGTAGTATAGACAGGGGATATGGCTACACCTTC. The encoded protein is CASSIDRGYGYTF.

This chain uses TRBV2 with TRBJ1-6; D call uncertain. The CDR3 is made up of 13 amino acids. Looked up from germline, CDR1 is SNHLY and CDR2 is FYNNEI. The V and J ends lost 9 bases and 4 bases respectively, with 10 bases between them. CDR3 in amino acids: CARADLYNSPLHF. The CDR3 DNA is TGTGCCAGGGCCGACTTATATAATTCACCCCTCCACTTT.

The chain employs TRBV7-9 and TRBJ2-3; 8 bases agree with TRBD1. V gave up 8 bases and J gave up 1 base; unmatched junction bases: 2. The CDR3 is 13 amino acids. The germline V gene has CDR1 SEHNR and CDR2 FQNEAQ (reference sequence). In nucleotides, the CDR3 is TGTGCCAGCGGACAGGGACGCACAGATACGCAGTATTTT. Its translation: CASGQGRTDTQYF.

This chain uses TRBV5-4 with TRBJ1-1; 9 bases align to TRBD1. Germline V CDR1 and CDR2: SGHNT, YYREEE (reference sequence). The junction had 11 bases not matched to a gene; V was cut back by 0 bases and J by 11 bases. This CDR3 comprises 15 residues. The CDR3 bases are TGTGCCAGCAGCTTGGGCCCCGGGACAGGGTCAAAGGCTTTCTTT. It codes for CASSLGPGTGSKAFF.

This clone came up a few times. The rearrangement links TRBV6-5 to TRBJ2-7; 8 nucleotides agree with TRBD1. The CDR3 consists of 13 residues. CDR1 and CDR2 (germline): MNHEY, SVGAGI. The V gene end was trimmed by 5 bases and the J gene end by 5 bases; junction bases not matched to a gene: 5. This CDR3 reads CASSKRTGNEQYF. CDR3 in DNA: TGTGCCAGCAGTAAACGGACAGGGAACGAGCAGTACTTC.

The chain employs TRBV18 and TRBJ2-7; 9 nucleotides agree with TRBD1. Germline CDR1 and CDR2: KGHSH and LQKENI. The CDR3 has 14 residues. Losses at the gene ends were 3 bases for V and 4 bases for J; bases not matched to a gene: 4. The chain's CDR3 is CASSPGQGSYEQYF. The CDR3 nucleotides read TGTGCCAGCTCACCGGGACAGGGAAGTTACGAGCAGTACTTC.

The chain joins TRBV5-4 to TRBJ1-4; D perhaps matches TRBD1 (5 bases). Germline lookup yields CDR1 SGHNT and CDR2 YYREEE (reference sequence). The CDR3 spans 14 residues. The V gene lost 0 bases and the J gene lost 8 bases, with 11 bases spanning the gap. CDR3 coding DNA: TGTGCCAGCAGCTTGGGGGGGGGAGGCGAAAAACTGTTTTTT. It codes for CASSLGGGGEKLFF. The whole variable domain, filled in from reference TRBV5-4 and TRBJ1-4, reads ETGVTQSPTHLIKTRGQQVTLRCSSQSGHNTVSWYQQALGQGPQFIFQYYREEENGRGNFPPRFSGLQFPNYSSELNVNALELDDSALYLCASSLGGGGEKLFFGSGTQLSVL.

CDR3 nucleotides: TGTGCCAGCAGCCAAAACAACAGGGCAGCTGAAAAACTGTTTTTT. Amino acids: CASSQNNRAAEKLFF. The V and J genes are TRBV14 and TRBJ1-4, with D possibly matching TRBD1 (6 bases). This CDR3 comprises 15 residues. Trimming removed 2 bases at V and 7 bases at J, with 14 bases between. Germline CDR1 reads SGHDN; CDR2 reads FVKESK.

This clone was picked up a small number of times. V gene TRBV4-3 combines with J gene TRBJ2-6; 10 bases are a match to TRBD1. Germline V CDR1 and CDR2: LGHNA, YSLEER. The CDR3 has 21 residues. After removal of 0 bases from V and 2 bases from J, the junction contained 13 bases not matched to a gene. The CDR3 sequence is CASSQEFLGGTGVPGANVLTF. CDR3 DNA: TGCGCCAGCAGCCAAGAGTTCCTGGGGGGGACAGGGGTGCCTGGGGCCAACGTCCTGACTTTC.

This clone occurred a few times. The chain employs TRBV7-2 and TRBJ2-2; 8 bases are a match to TRBD2. J lost 3 bases, V lost 3 bases, and 9 bases had no gene match. The CDR3 totals 17 residues. The germline gives CDR1 SGHTA, CDR2 FQGNSA. CDR3 residues: CASSFPPGGKDTGELFF. The CDR3 DNA sequence: TGTGCCAGCAGCTTCCCCCCGGGGGGGAAGGACACCGGGGAGCTGTTTTTT. Filled out from reference TRBV7-2 and TRBJ2-2, the complete variable domain reads GAGVSQSPSNKVTEKGKDVELRCDPISGHTALYWYRQSLGQGLEFLIYFQGNSAPDKSGLPSDRFSAERTGGSVSTLTIQRTQQEDSAVYLCASSFPPGGKDTGELFFGEGSRLTVL.

This clone was picked up a small number of times. This chain links TRBV6-1 with TRBJ1-3, with unresolved D. In germline, CDR1 is MNHNS, CDR2 SASEGT. V gave up 4 bases and J gave up 0 bases, with 16 bases separating them. The CDR3 runs to 17 residues. CDR3 sequence reads: CASSAPRRTSSGNTIYF. For the CDR3, the DNA is TGTGCCAGCAGTGCCCCTCGGAGGACGAGCTCTGGAAACACCATATATTTT.

With regard to this clone: Other DNA sequences in the same sample also yield this CDR3. The chain links TRBV15 to TRBJ1-1; D may be TRBD1 (5 bases). Germline loops: CDR1 LNHNV, CDR2 YYDKDF (reference sequence). This CDR3 is built from 14 residues. Trimming pared 3 bases from V and 0 bases from J, leaving 8 bases between. This CDR3 is CATSSLTVNTEAFF. CDR3 nucleotide sequence: TGTGCCACCAGCAGCTTGACAGTGAACACTGAAGCTTTCTTT.

This chain uses TRBV11-2 with TRBJ1-6; 8 bases are a match to TRBD1. The junction had 14 bases not matched to a gene; V was cut back by 1 base and J by 9 bases. Per the germline V gene, CDR1 is SGHAT and CDR2 is FQNNGV. The CDR3 is 18 amino acids. The CDR3 DNA is TGTGCCAGCAGCTTAGGGGCGGGAAGCGGGACAGGTGTTTCACCCCTCCACTTT. This gives the protein CASSLGAGSGTGVSPLHF. The full variable domain, with the rest looked up from reference TRBV11-2 and TRBJ1-6, is EAGVAQSPRYKIIEKRQSVAFWCNPISGHATLYWYQQILGQGPKLLIQFQNNGVVDDSQLPKDRFSAERLKGVDSTLKIQPAKLEDSAVYLCASSLGAGSGTGVSPLHFGNGTRLTVT.

The chain carries TRBV5-6 and TRBJ2-7; 9 positions agree with TRBD1. With 2 bases clipped from V and 5 bases from J, the junction kept 5 bases outside the gene matches. Germline lookup yields CDR1 SGHDT and CDR2 YYEEEE. This CDR3 contains 14 residues. CDR3 sequence (DNA): TGTGCCAGCAGCTTCGGGACAGGGTTGGACGAGCAGTACTTC. This sequence encodes CASSFGTGLDEQYF.

The genes are TRBV7-6 and TRBJ1-5, with D possibly TRBD1 on 6 matching bases. With 8 bases removed from V and 3 bases from J, the gap between germline ends came to 11 bases. Per germline, CDR1 SGHVS and CDR2 FNYEAQ. CDR3 length: 13 residues. The CDR3 spells CASSNRVNQPQHF. Written as DNA, the CDR3 is TGTGCCAGCTCCAACAGGGTCAATCAGCCCCAGCATTTT.

The chain links TRBV28 to TRBJ2-7; TRBD2 aligns across 7 bases. V shed 1 base and J 1 base; nucleotides not matched to a gene: 28. This CDR3 contains 23 residues. The V gene's germline CDR1 is MDHEN and CDR2 SYDVKM. This CDR3 is CASSLLVGDLRGVLIGTSYEQYF. CDR3 in DNA: TGTGCCAGCAGTTTATTAGTGGGAGATCTTCGGGGGGTCCTAATTGGGACTTCCTACGAGCAGTACTTC.

The chain has TRBV19 and TRBJ1-2, with D possibly TRBD1 on 6 matching bases. Germline V CDR1 and CDR2: LNHDA, SQIVND (reference sequence). The CDR3 has 14 residues. Between the trimmed V and J ends, which lost 2 bases and 1 base, there was a span of 8 bases. The CDR3 DNA follows: TGTGCCAGTAGTATAACAGGGCTTAACTATGGCTACACCTTC. Translating it yields CASSITGLNYGYTF.

This chain connects TRBV7-2 to TRBJ1-1; 11 nucleotides agree with TRBD1. Germline CDR1 is SGHTA and CDR2 is FQGNSA. This CDR3 region has 14 residues. V gave up 5 bases and J gave up 3 bases; unmatched junction bases: 2. CDR3 region: CASSRDRGDTEAFF. The CDR3 nucleotides read TGTGCCAGCAGCCGGGACAGGGGGGACACTGAAGCTTTCTTT.

The rearrangement links TRBV6-6 to TRBJ2-3; D ambiguous. The CDR3 length is 14 residues. Germline V gene sequence: CDR1 MNHNY, CDR2 SVGAGI (reference sequence). V gave up 4 bases and J gave up 6 bases, with 14 bases separating them. The CDR3 DNA reads TGTGCCAGCAGTTTCCTGACACCCTCGGATACGCAGTATTTT. Encoded protein: CASSFLTPSDTQYF.

The chain combines TRBV11-2 with TRBJ1-2; TRBD1 is a possible D gene (6 bases). CDR1 and CDR2 from the germline V gene are SGHAT and FQNNGV. The V end was cut by 4 bases, the J end by 4 bases, with 13 bases between. The CDR3 totals 14 residues. In DNA form, the CDR3 reads TGTGCCAGCAGCTCCCCGACAGGCCCCTATGGCTACACCTTC. This sequence encodes CASSSPTGPYGYTF.

This clone occurred once. This chain connects TRBV19 to TRBJ2-7; 9 bases line up with TRBD1. V lost 6 bases, J lost 7 bases, and 1 base stayed unmatched. The CDR3 is made up of 11 amino acids. Germline loops: CDR1 LNHDA, CDR2 SQIVND (reference sequence). CDR3 DNA: TGTGCCAGTAGGGGGACAGGGGAGCAGTACTTC. As protein: CASRGTGEQYF.

V usage is TRBV25-1 and J usage is TRBJ1-1; a weak D match, TRBD1 (6 bases). Trimming cost V 0 bases and J 10 bases, with 15 bases left between them. CDR1 is MGHDK, CDR2 SYGVNS, per germline. The length of the CDR3 is 14 residues. CDR3 residues: CASSEYLGGAGAFF. Here the CDR3 DNA reads TGTGCCAGCAGTGAATATTTAGGGGGGGCGGGAGCTTTCTTT.

V gene TRBV29-1 combines with J gene TRBJ2-7; 8 bases are shared with TRBD2. CDR1 and CDR2 (germline): SQVTM, ANQGSEA. V gave up 4 bases and J gave up 2 bases; unmatched junction bases: 10. The CDR3 has 15 amino acids. CDR3 bases: TGCAGCGTTGCCGGGGGGGAAACAAACGCCTACGAGCAGTACTTC. Protein sequence: CSVAGGETNAYEQYF.

The chain employs TRBV5-4 and TRBJ2-7; TRBD1 matches 11 bases. CDR3 length: 14 amino acids. The trim removed 4 bases at V and 2 bases at J, leaving 2 bases unmatched. Germline V gene lookup returns CDR1 SGHNT and CDR2 YYREEE (reference sequence). The CDR3 nucleotides read TGTGCCAGCAGCCCGGGACAGGGGGCCTACGAGCAGTACTTC. Its protein product is CASSPGQGAYEQYF.

This sequence joins TRBV7-8 and TRBJ2-7; no clear D. Looked up from germline, CDR1 is SGHVS and CDR2 is FQNEAQ. Trimming cost V 1 base and J 6 bases, with 7 bases left between them. The CDR3 is made up of 12 amino acids. CDR3 bases: TGTGCCAGCAGCTTAGATAGGAGCGAGCAGTACTTC. Translating it yields CASSLDRSEQYF.